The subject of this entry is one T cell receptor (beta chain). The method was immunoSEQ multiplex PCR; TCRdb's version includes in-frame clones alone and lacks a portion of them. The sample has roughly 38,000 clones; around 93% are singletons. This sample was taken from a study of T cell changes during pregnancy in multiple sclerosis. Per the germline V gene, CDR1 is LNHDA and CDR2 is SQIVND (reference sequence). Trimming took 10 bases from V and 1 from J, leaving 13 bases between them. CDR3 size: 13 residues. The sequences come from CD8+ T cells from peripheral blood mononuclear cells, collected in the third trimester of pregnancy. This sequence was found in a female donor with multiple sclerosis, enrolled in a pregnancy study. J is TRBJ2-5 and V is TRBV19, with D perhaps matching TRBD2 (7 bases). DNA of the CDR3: TGTGCCACGAGGGGGGGTTCCCAAGAGACCCAGTACTTC. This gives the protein CATRGGSQETQYF.